This T cell receptor (beta chain) was sequenced during a study of regulatory T cells in long-lasting Graves disease. The authors built TCR beta libraries using iRepertoire HTBI primers and Arm-PCR of CDR3 regions. MiXCR was run by TCRdb on the multiplex PCR reads, yielding one entry per CDR3 protein. The sample yields 350,000 to 400,000 distinct CDR3 sequences, less than 20% seen once. V shed 0 bases and J shed 0 bases, with 18 bases lying between them. Germline V gene lookup returns CDR1 DFQATT and CDR2 SNEGSKA (reference sequence). The CDR3 has 18 amino acids. This clonotype was observed many times. Its target is unknown. Study results and limitations: Those with persistent Graves' had less TCR diversity than newly diagnosed patients. Repertoires from persistent disease leaned toward TRBV28, TRBJ1-2 and TRBJ2-5. Rather than thyroid tissue, only peripheral blood underwent study.

The time point was: newly diagnosed GD, antithyroid drugs for less than 3 months. Preparation of the TCR library used RNA extracted from PBMCs. About 8.8 milliliters of peripheral blood went into EDTA tubes. The sequences come from peripheral blood mononuclear cells (PBMCs), collected at new diagnosis, from a patient treated with antithyroid drugs. The clonotype originates from a female donor with Graves disease. The chain employs TRBV20-1 and TRBJ2-1, with a weak D call TRBD2 (5 bases). CDR3 sequence (DNA): TGCAGTGCTAGAGACTCCGGGGTCGGGTCCAGCTCCTACAATGAGCAGTTCTTC. This translates into CSARDSGVGSSSYNEQFF.